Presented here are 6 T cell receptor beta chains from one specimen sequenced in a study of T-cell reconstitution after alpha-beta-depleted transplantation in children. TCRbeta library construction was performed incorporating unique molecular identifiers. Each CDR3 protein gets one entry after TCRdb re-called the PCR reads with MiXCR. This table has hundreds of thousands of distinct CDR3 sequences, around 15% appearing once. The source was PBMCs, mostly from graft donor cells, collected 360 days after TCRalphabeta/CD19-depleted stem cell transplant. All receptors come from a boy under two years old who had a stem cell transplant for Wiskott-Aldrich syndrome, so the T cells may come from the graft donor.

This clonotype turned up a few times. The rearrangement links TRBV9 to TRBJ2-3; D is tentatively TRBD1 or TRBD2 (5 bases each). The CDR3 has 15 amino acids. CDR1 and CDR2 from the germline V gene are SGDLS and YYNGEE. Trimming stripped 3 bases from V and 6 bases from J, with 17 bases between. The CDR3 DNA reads TGTGCCAGCAGCGCGACCGGGGCTTTAGATGATACGCAGTATTTT. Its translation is CASSATGALDDTQYF.

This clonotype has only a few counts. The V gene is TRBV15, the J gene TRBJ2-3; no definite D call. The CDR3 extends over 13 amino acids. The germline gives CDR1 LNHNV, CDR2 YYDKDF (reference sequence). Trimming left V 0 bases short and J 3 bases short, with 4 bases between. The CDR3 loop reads CATSRDGTDTQYF. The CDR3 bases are TGTGCCACCAGCAGAGATGGTACAGATACGCAGTATTTT. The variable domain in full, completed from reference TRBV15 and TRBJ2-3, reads DAMVIQNPRYQVTQFGKPVTLSCSQTLNHNVMYWYQQKSSQAPKLLFHYYDKDFNNEADTPDNFQSRRPNTSFCFLDIRSPGLGDTAMYLCATSRDGTDTQYFGPGTRLTVL.

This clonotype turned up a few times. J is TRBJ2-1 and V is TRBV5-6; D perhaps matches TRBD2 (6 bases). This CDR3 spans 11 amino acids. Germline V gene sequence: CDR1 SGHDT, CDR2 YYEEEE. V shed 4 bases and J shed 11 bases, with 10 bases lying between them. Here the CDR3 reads CASSLGLQQFF. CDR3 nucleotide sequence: TGTGCCAGCAGCCTGGGACTTCAGCAGTTCTTC.

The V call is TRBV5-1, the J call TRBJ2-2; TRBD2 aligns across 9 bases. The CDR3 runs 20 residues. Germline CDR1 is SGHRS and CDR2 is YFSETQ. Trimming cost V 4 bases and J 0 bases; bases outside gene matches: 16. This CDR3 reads CASSGGFLSSGGANTGELFF. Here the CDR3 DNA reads TGCGCCAGCAGCGGAGGTTTTTTAAGTAGCGGGGGTGCGAACACCGGGGAGCTGTTTTTT.

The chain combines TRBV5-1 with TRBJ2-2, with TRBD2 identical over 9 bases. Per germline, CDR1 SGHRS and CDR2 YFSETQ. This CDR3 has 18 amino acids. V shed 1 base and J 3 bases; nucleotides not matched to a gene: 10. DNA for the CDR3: TGCGCCAGCAGCTTGAGAGGGCGGACTAGCGTTTACACCGGGGAGCTGTTTTTT. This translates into CASSLRGRTSVYTGELFF.

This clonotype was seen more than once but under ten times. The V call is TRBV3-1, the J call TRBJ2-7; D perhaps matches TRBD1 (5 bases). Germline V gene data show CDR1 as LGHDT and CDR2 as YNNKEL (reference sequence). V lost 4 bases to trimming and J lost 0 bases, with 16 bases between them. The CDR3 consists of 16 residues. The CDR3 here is CASSPSAGRGSYEQYF. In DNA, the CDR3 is TGTGCCAGCAGCCCCTCGGCCGGTAGGGGCTCCTACGAGCAGTACTTC.